These T cell receptor beta chains were read from a single sample in a study of neurological immune-mediated disorders. One entry per CDR3 protein results from TCRdb running MiXCR on the 5' RACE reads. The data show some 71,000 distinct CDR3 sequences, approximately 10% seen once. Sequences were obtained from PBMCs. The receptors were sampled from a man aged 30 to 45 in good health. Both conserved end residues are part of each CDR3. Fields, in order: V gene, J gene, CDR3 protein.

TRBV11-2	TRBJ2-1	CASSLGPGAPTSYNEQFF
TRBV29-1	TRBJ2-1	CSVDGNYNEQFF
TRBV21-1	TRBJ2-3	CASSTALASGYTDTQYF
TRBV19	TRBJ2-1	CASTLANGVNEQFF
TRBV24-1	TRBJ1-5	CATNRGFNQPQHF
TRBV18	TRBJ2-1	CASSPSVGREFNEQFF
TRBV29-1	TRBJ1-2	CSVEGIAGYTF
TRBV6-4	TRBJ2-3	CASSDSGWRTDTQYF
TRBV6-4	TRBJ2-1	CASSDGTSDYNEQFF
TRBV28	TRBJ2-7	CASSWVGYEQYF
TRBV9	TRBJ2-1	CASSVSTGTGNNEQFF
TRBV5-1	TRBJ1-5	CASSLGGFQPQHF